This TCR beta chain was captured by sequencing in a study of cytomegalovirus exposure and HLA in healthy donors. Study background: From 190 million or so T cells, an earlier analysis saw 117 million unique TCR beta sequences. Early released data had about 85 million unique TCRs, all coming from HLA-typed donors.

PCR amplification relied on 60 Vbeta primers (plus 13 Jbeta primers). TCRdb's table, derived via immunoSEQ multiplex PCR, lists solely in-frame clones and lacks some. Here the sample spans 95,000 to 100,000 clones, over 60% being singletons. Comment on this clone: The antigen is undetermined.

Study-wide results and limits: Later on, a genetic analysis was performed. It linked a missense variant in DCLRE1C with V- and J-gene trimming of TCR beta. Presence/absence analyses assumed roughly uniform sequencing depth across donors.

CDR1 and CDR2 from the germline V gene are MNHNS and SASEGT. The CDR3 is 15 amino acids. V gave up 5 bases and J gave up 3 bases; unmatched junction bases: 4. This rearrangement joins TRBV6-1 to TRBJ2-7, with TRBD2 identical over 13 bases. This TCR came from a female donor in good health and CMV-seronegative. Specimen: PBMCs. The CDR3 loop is CASSPRLAGGYEQYF. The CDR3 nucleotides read TGTGCCAGCAGTCCCCGACTAGCGGGGGGCTACGAGCAGTACTTC.